The present T cell receptor beta chain was sequenced within a study of tumor-infiltrating lymphocytes in primary liver carcinoma. Whole-study context: Sample yields of productive TCRbeta reads, ranging from roughly 3.65 to 8 million, were similar across tissue types. General study findings and limits: Pairs comparing tumor with adjacent tissue or blood overlapped less than pairs drawn from tumor regions.

This clonotype was picked up a small number of times. As yet, its antigen is unknown. With a much larger clone just one base away, this may be a read error. A primer matching the constant region was used to make TCR beta cDNA from around 550 ng of total RNA. Libraries covering TCR beta were generated through three nested multiplex PCR rounds (using a slightly modified ARM-PCR). Two initial PCR rounds of around 10 cycles each paired TRBV1-TRBV30 forward primers with a C-beta reverse primer. Each CDR3 protein is one row after TCRdb ran MiXCR on the multiplex PCR reads. The table includes over 95,000 distinct CDR3 sequences, roughly 69% detected once. The source material, about 17-31 mg of unsorted bulk tissue, was used to co-extract RNA and DNA. Patients' primary liver carcinoma was surgically resected. CDR1 SQVTM and CDR2 ANQGSEA come from the germline V gene. CDR3 length equals 14 residues.

The chain combines TRBV29-1 with TRBJ2-1; 9 positions match TRBD2. Sequenced input: liver tumor tissue from sampling region 5. Documented subset: tumor region T5, tumor centre. The TCR sequence derives from an older woman with primary liver carcinoma and hepatitis B virus infection. In DNA, the CDR3 is TGCAGCGTTTTTGGCGGGAGGGCCGTAGGTGAGCTGTTCTTC. It codes for CSVFGGRAVGELFF.